These 19 T cell receptor beta chains were all obtained from the same sample, sequenced in a study of T cells in Graves' hyperthyroidism and ophthalmopathy. What was amplified from RNA transcripts were TCR beta CDR3 regions. The HTBI set primed first-round TCR CDR3 RT-PCR. MiXCR, run by TCRdb on the multiplex PCR reads, gives a single entry per CDR3 protein. Of 530,000 or so distinct CDR3 sequences detected, approximately 17% appear once; the ten largest clones hold under 20%. Sequenced: blood. The receptor set was obtained from a woman aged 18-29 years with Graves' ophthalmopathy.

The sample holds a few counts of this clonotype. V gene TRBV29-1 combines with J gene TRBJ2-3; 7 nucleotides match TRBD1. Germline lookup yields CDR1 SQVTM and CDR2 ANQGSEA. This CDR3 is 12 amino acids long. The V gene end was trimmed by 5 bases and the J gene end by 5 bases; junction bases not matched to a gene: 4. CDR3: CSVRTGGDTQYF. The CDR3 bases are TGCAGCGTTCGGACAGGCGGAGATACGCAGTATTTT.

V usage is TRBV20-1 and J usage is TRBJ2-1; D unclear. V was trimmed by 0 bases and J by 1 base, leaving 13 bases between them. The V gene's germline CDR1 is DFQATT and CDR2 SNEGSKA (reference sequence). The CDR3 is 16 amino acids. This CDR3 is CSARDDPGPSYNEQFF. The CDR3 DNA reads as TGCAGTGCTAGAGATGACCCGGGTCCTTCCTACAATGAGCAGTTCTTC.

Regarding this clonotype: The junction does not match germline at one end; this may be a read error. V usage is TRBV9 and J usage is TRBJ2-1, with D uncertain. This CDR3 has 14 amino acids. Germline CDR1 reads SGDLS; CDR2 reads YYNGEE. The CDR3 loop reads CPSSVYKLADEQFF. CDR3 nucleotide sequence: TGTCCCAGCAGCGTATACAAGCTGGCGGATGAGCAGTTCTTC.

This clonotype was counted at least ten times. This rearrangement joins TRBV11-1 to TRBJ2-1, with 7 bases matching TRBD1. J was trimmed by 4 bases and V by 7 bases; bases with no gene match: 7. The CDR3 length is 14 residues. Germline V lookup: CDR1 SGHAT, CDR2 FQDESV (reference sequence). CDR3 region: CASNPQGWYNEQFF. As DNA, the CDR3 is TGTGCCAGCAACCCACAGGGGTGGTACAATGAGCAGTTCTTC.

This clonotype was found once. V gene TRBV7-3 combines with J gene TRBJ2-3, with 9 bases fitting TRBD2. The CDR3 has 16 amino acids. J lost 4 bases, V lost 1 base, and 6 bases had no gene match. Germline V gene lookup returns CDR1 SGHTA and CDR2 FQGTGA. The CDR3 protein is CASSLRPAGGSDTQYF. CDR3 nucleotides: TGTGCCAGCAGCTTAAGGCCAGCGGGAGGTTCAGATACGCAGTATTTT.

Many counts were recorded for this clonotype. V is TRBV5-1 and J is TRBJ2-1, with D perhaps TRBD1 or TRBD2 (5 bases each). The CDR3 length is 17 residues. V was shortened by 4 bases and J by 7 bases, with 24 bases between the two germline ends. The germline V gene has CDR1 SGHRS and CDR2 YFSETQ. CDR3 in amino acids: CASSGTLVPTLLNEQFF. In DNA, the CDR3 is TGCGCCAGCAGCGGGACCCTAGTTCCAACCCTGTTGAATGAGCAGTTCTTC.

At least ten counts were recorded for this clonotype. The chain uses TRBV30 and TRBJ1-1; possibly TRBD1 for D (5 bases). This CDR3 has 13 amino acids. Germline V gives CDR1 GTSNPN, CDR2 SVGIG (reference sequence). Trimming left V 0 bases short and J 10 bases short, with 15 bases between. The DNA of the CDR3 is TGTGCCTGGAGTGTACAGGTTAGGGTTACAGCTTTCTTT. It yields the protein CAWSVQVRVTAFF.

In its sample, this clonotype was seen a few times. The CDR3 DNA reads TGTGCCAGCAGTTTTAAAGGAAGTGGCAATCAGCCCCAGCATTTT. Translation gives CASSFKGSGNQPQHF. The rearrangement joins TRBV27 to TRBJ1-5; no firm D call. The CDR3 consists of 15 residues. Trimming stripped 3 bases from V and 2 bases from J, with 11 bases between. CDR1 and CDR2 (germline): MNHEY, SMNVEV (reference sequence).

This clonotype was recorded many times. This chain's CDR3 is CASSFTSGGAYNEQFF. The DNA of the CDR3 is TGCGCCAGCAGCTTTACTAGCGGGGGAGCCTACAATGAGCAGTTCTTC. The V and J genes are TRBV5-1 and TRBJ2-1, with 11 bases aligning to TRBD2. The CDR3 covers 16 residues. Germline values: CDR1 SGHRS, CDR2 YFSETQ. The junction had 3 bases not matched to a gene; V was cut back by 2 bases and J by 2 bases.

The chain is built from TRBV10-3 and TRBJ1-3, with D possibly being TRBD1 (5 bases). The CDR3 spans 14 residues. Germline assignment: CDR1 ENHRY and CDR2 SYGVKD. Trimming took off 8 bases at V and 0 bases at J, with 11 bases between the two ends. The CDR3 spells CAIYGGTSGNTIYF. CDR3 nucleotide sequence: TGTGCCATCTATGGGGGGACCTCTGGAAACACCATATATTTT.

The V gene is TRBV19, the J gene TRBJ1-5; D unclear. V lost 3 bases, J lost 0 bases, and 9 bases lay in between. Germline V CDR1 and CDR2: LNHDA, SQIVND (reference sequence). This CDR3 is 15 amino acids long. The CDR3 reads CASSITEYSNQPQHF. The CDR3 DNA reads as TGTGCCAGTAGTATTACAGAGTATAGCAATCAGCCCCAGCATTTT. Supplemented by reference TRBV19 and TRBJ1-5, the full variable domain reads DGGITQSPKYLFRKEGQNVTLSCEQNLNHDAMYWYRQDPGQGLRLIYYSQIVNDFQKGDIAEGYSVSREKKESFPLTVTSAQKNPTAFYLCASSITEYSNQPQHFGDGTRLSIL.

There are many counts of this clonotype. The J gene is TRBJ2-3, the V gene TRBV30; D perhaps matches TRBD1 (6 bases). Germline CDR1 is GTSNPN and CDR2 is SVGIG (reference sequence). The CDR3 consists of 14 residues. Trimming stripped 0 bases from V and 6 bases from J, with 13 bases between. CDR3 in DNA: TGTGCCTGGAGTGTACGGCAGGGGTGGGATACGCAGTATTTT. It codes for CAWSVRQGWDTQYF.

Concerning this clonotype itself: Mismatch with germline at one junction end may stem from a read error. The V call is TRBV6-1, the J call TRBJ2-2; 9 nucleotides line up with TRBD1. Germline V CDR1 and CDR2: MNHNS, SASEGT. This CDR3 is built from 16 residues. CDR3: CASRDPGTGNAGELFF. The CDR3 DNA reads TGTGCCAGCCGGGACCCCGGGACAGGGAACGCCGGGGAGCTGTTTTTT.

This clonotype was found a few times. V is TRBV14 and J is TRBJ2-7, with 7 bases aligning to TRBD1. This CDR3 spans 15 amino acids. V lost 4 bases, J lost 0 bases, and 6 bases stayed unmatched. In germline, CDR1 is SGHDN, CDR2 FVKESK. The CDR3 region is CASSPGQVTSYEQYF. The DNA for the CDR3 is TGTGCCAGCAGCCCTGGACAGGTTACCTCCTACGAGCAGTACTTC.

This chain joins TRBV28 and TRBJ1-6; D perhaps matches TRBD1 (6 bases). Trimming shortened V by 6 bases and J by 6 bases, and 15 bases separated the two germline ends. The CDR3 has 15 residues. In germline, CDR1 is MDHEN, CDR2 SYDVKM. CDR3 loop: CASSLYRVFNSPLHF. DNA of the CDR3: TGTGCCAGCAGCCTTTACAGGGTTTTTAATTCACCCCTCCACTTT.

This clonotype was seen at least ten times. The chain recombines TRBV11-2 with TRBJ2-5; D gene unclear. V was cut by 5 bases and J by 1 base, with 8 bases left in between. Per germline, CDR1 SGHAT and CDR2 FQNNGV. The CDR3 has 13 residues. The DNA of the CDR3 is TGTGCCAGCAGCCCAGGCCCCCAAGAGACCCAGTACTTC. Encoded protein: CASSPGPQETQYF.

This rearrangement joins TRBV4-1 to TRBJ2-7; maybe TRBD1 (6 bases). CDR3 size: 14 residues. V was clipped by 2 bases and J by 5 bases, with 13 bases between them. From germline, CDR1 is MGHRA and CDR2 YSYEKL. CDR3 region: CASSQRQEVNEQYF. The CDR3 bases are TGCGCCAGCAGCCAACGACAGGAAGTAAACGAGCAGTACTTC.

This clonotype has only one observation. A much larger clone differs from this one at a single base, so this may be a read error. The chain combines TRBV13 with TRBJ2-7; 11 bases line up with TRBD2. Germline-derived CDR1 and CDR2 are PRHDT and FYEKMQ (reference sequence). The CDR3 extends over 16 amino acids. J was trimmed by 3 bases and V by 5 bases; bases with no gene match: 9. Here the CDR3 reads CASSPNPTSGIYEQYF. The CDR3 nucleotides read TGTGCCAGCAGCCCGAACCCGACTAGCGGGATCTACGAGCAGTACTTC.

In this sample, this clonotype turned up a few times. CDR3 residues: CASSFTDLANTGELFF. For the CDR3, the DNA is TGTGCCAGCAGCTTTACGGACTTAGCGAACACCGGGGAGCTGTTTTTT. The chain couples TRBV7-8 to TRBJ2-2; D may be TRBD2 (5 bases). This CDR3 has 16 amino acids. With 3 bases removed from V and 0 bases from J, the gap between germline ends came to 11 bases. Per germline, CDR1 SGHVS and CDR2 FQNEAQ.